This T cell receptor (beta chain) emerged from a study of blood T cell repertoires in COVID-19. On the study more broadly: Some COVID-19 samples were acute and others convalescent; all came from the United States, Italy and Spain.

The CDR3 sequence is 15 residues long. The junction had 16 bases not matched to a gene; V was cut back by 5 bases and J by 15 bases. The germline V gene has CDR1 MDHEN and CDR2 SYDVKM. Produced via immunoSEQ multiplex PCR; TCRdb's table is partial and in-frame only. Counted here are 270,000 or so clones, about 90% occurring once; the ten biggest clones make up over 3.5%. The chain joins TRBV28 to TRBJ2-1; 10 nucleotides agree with TRBD1. This receptor was identified in a woman aged 25 to 39 with acute COVID-19. Material: PBMCs or T cells enriched from blood (not recorded which). CDR3 sequence: CASSRQGAGSRSRFF. The CDR3 DNA follows: TGTGCCAGCAGTCGACAGGGGGCCGGGTCCCGCAGCCGGTTCTTC. Using reference TRBV28 and TRBJ2-1 for the parts outside the CDR3, the full variable domain is DVKVTQSSRYLVKRTGEKVFLECVQDMDHENMFWYRQDPGLGLRLIYFSYDVKMKEKGDIPEGYSVSREKKERFSLILESASTNQTSMYLCASSRQGAGSRSRFFGPGTRLTVL.